The sequence of this T cell receptor (beta chain) was determined in a study of T cell repertoires in cytomegalovirus infection. In the study overall: Public signatures in TCR beta pointed to CMV infection and matching HLA type. Whole-study findings and limits: The cumulative frequency of public TCR beta families identified carriers of CMV plus the relevant HLA.

TCRdb reanalysed the reads using MiXCR and keeps one entry per CDR3 protein. In the table there are roughly 920,000 distinct CDR3 sequences, roughly 31% of which are singletons. Worth noting for this clonotype: Its antigen is still unknown.

V was pared by 5 bases and J by 10 bases, with 2 bases of the junction left unmatched. This CDR3 is 11 amino acids long. Germline assignment: CDR1 PRHDT and CDR2 FYEKMQ (reference sequence). The clonotype was recovered from a human donor in good health (CMV status not recorded). Some clones in this sample may be carry-over from other donors' samples. The sample in question was cultured CD8+ T cells from PBMCs, obtained from culture after CMV antigen stimulation. The rearrangement links TRBV13 to TRBJ2-1, with 7 bases identical to TRBD1. The CDR3 protein is CASSVQGEQFF. The CDR3 nucleotides are TGTGCCAGCAGCGTACAGGGGGAGCAGTTCTTC.